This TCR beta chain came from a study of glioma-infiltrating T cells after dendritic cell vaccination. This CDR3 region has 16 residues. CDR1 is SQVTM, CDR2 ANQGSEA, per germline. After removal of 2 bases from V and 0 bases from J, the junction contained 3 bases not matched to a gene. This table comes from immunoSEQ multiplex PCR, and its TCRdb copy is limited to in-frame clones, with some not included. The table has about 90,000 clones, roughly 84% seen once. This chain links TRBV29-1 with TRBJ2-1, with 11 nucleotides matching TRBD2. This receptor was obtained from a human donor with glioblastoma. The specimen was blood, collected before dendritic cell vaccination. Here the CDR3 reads CSVERLAGSSYNEQFF. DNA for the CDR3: TGCAGCGTTGAAAGACTAGCGGGGAGCTCCTACAATGAGCAGTTCTTC.